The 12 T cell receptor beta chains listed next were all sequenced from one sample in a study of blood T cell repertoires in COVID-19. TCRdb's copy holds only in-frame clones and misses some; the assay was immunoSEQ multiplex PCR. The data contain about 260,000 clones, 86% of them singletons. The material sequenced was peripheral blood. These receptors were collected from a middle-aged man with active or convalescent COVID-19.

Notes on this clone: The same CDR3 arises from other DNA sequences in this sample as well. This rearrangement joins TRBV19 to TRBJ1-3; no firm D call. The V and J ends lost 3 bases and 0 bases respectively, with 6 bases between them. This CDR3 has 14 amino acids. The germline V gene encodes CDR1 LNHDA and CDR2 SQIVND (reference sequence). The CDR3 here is CASSIGSSGNTIYF. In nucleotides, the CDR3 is TGTGCCAGTAGTATTGGCAGCTCTGGAAACACCATATATTTT.

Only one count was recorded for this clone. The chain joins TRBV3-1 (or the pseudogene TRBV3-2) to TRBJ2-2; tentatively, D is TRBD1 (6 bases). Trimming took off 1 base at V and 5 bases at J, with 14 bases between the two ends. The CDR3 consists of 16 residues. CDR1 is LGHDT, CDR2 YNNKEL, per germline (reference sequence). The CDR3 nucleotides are TGTGCCAGCAGCCAAGGAAGGGTCAGGGGTACCGGGGAGCTGTTTTTT. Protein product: CASSQGRVRGTGELFF.

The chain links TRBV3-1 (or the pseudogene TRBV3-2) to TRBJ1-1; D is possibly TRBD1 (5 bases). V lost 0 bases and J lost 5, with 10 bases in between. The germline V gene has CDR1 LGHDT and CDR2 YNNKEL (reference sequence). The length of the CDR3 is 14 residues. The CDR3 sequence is CASSQDVGGTEAFF. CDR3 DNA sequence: TGTGCCAGCAGCCAAGATGTGGGGGGGACTGAAGCTTTCTTT.

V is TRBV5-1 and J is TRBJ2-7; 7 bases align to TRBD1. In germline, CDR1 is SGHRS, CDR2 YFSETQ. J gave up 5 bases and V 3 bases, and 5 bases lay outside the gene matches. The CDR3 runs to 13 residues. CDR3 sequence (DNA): TGCGCCAGCAGCTATGATACAGGGGACGAGCAGTACTTC. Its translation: CASSYDTGDEQYF.

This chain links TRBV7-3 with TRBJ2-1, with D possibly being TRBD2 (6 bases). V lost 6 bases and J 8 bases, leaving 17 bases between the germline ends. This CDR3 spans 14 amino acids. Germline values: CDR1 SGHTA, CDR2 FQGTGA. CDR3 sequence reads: CASSSSGSGDEQFF. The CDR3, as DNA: TGTGCCAGCAGTTCCTCCGGCTCGGGGGATGAGCAGTTCTTC.

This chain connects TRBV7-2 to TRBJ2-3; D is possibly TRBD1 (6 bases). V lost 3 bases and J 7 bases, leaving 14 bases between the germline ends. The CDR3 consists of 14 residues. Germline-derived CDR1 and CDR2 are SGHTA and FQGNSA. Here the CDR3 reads CASSFPEGVNTQYF. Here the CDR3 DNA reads TGTGCCAGCAGCTTTCCCGAGGGGGTGAATACGCAGTATTTT.

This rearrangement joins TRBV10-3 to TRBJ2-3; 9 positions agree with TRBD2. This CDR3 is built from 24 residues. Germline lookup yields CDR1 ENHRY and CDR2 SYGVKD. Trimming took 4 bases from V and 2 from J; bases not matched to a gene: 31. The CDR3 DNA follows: TGTGCCATCAGTGGGACACCTGAGGGCGGATTAGGAAAAGCGGGGGGCGTCTACACAGATACGCAGTATTTT. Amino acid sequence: CAISGTPEGGLGKAGGVYTDTQYF.

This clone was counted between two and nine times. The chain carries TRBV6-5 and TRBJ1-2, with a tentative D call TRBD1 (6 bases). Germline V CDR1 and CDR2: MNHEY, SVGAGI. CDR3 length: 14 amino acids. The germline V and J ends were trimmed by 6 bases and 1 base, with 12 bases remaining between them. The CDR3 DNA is TGTGCCAGCAGATCCGGGACAATTAACTATGGCTACACCTTC. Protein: CASRSGTINYGYTF.

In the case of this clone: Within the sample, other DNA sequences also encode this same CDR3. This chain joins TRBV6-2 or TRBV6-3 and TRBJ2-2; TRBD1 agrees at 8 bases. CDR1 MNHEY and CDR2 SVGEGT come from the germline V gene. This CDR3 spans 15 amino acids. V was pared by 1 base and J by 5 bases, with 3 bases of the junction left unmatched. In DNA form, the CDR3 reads TGTGCCAGCAGTTACTACAGGGGGTTTACCGGGGAGCTGTTTTTT. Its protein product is CASSYYRGFTGELFF.

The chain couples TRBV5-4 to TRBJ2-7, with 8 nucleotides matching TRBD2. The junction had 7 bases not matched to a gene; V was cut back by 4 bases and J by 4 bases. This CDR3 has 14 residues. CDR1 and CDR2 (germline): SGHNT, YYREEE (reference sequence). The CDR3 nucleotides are TGTGCCAGCAGCCCCGAGGTAGCGGGGTACGAGCAGTACTTC. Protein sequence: CASSPEVAGYEQYF.

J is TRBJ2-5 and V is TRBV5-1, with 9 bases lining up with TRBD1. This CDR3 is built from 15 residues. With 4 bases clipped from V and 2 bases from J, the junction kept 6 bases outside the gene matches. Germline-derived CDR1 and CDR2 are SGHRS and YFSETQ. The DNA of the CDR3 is TGCGCCAGCAGCCAAGGGGACAGGGAACAAGAGACCCAGTACTTC. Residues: CASSQGDREQETQYF.

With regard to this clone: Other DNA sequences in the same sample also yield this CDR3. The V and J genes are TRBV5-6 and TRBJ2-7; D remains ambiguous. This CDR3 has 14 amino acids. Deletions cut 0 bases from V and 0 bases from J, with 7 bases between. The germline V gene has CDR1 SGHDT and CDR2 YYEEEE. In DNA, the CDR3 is TGTGCCAGCAGCTTGGGACTCGCCTCCTACGAGCAGTACTTC. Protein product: CASSLGLASYEQYF.